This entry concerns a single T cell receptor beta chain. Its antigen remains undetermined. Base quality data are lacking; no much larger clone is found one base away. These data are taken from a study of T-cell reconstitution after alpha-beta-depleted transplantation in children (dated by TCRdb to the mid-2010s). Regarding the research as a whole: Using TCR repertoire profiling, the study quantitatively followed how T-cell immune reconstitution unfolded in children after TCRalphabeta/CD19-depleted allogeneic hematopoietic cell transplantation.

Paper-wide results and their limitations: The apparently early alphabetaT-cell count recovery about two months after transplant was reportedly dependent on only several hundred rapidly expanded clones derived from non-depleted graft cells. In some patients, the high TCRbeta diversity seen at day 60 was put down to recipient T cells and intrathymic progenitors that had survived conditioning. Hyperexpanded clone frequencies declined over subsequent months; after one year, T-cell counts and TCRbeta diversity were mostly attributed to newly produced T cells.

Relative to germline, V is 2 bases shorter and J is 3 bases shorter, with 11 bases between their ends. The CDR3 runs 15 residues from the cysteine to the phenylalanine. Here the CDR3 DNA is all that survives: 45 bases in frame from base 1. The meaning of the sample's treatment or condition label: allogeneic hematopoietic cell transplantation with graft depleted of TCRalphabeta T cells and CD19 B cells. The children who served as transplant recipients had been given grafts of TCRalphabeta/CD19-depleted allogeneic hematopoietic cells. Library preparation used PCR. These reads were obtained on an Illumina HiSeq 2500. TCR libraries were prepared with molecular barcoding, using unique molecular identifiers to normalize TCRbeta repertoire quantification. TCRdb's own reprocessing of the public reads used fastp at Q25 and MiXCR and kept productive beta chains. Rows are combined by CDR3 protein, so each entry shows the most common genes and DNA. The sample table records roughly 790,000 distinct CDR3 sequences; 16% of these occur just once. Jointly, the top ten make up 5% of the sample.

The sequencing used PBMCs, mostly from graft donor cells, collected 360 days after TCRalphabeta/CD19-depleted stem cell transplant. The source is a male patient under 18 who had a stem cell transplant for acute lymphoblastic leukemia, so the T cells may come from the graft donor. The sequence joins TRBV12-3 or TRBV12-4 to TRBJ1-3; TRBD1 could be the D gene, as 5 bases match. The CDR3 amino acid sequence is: CASSLRGSLGNTIYF. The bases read TGTGCCAGCAGTTTAAGGGGTTCCCTTGGAAACACCATATATTTT.